Shown below are 29 T cell receptor beta chains from a single sample sequenced in a study of response to subunit inactivated influenza vaccine. TCRdb reanalysed the RT-PCR reads using MiXCR and keeps one entry per CDR3 protein. The sample lists hundreds of thousands of distinct CDR3 sequences; approximately 15% were seen once. Sequenced material: PBMCs from blood, taken approximately 15 days before vaccination. The receptor set was obtained from a man aged 50 or older who received an inactivated influenza vaccine.

This clonotype was picked up one time. This chain uses TRBV30 with TRBJ1-6; 7 nucleotides line up with TRBD1. Losses at the gene ends were 0 bases for V and 10 bases for J; bases not matched to a gene: 6. Germline V gene sequence: CDR1 GTSNPN, CDR2 SVGIG (reference sequence). CDR3 length: 14 amino acids. CDR3 residues: CAWSVDRVWSPLHF. The CDR3 coding sequence is TGTGCCTGGAGTGTCGACAGGGTTTGGTCACCCCTCCACTTT.

This clonotype was counted at least ten times. The chain employs TRBV29-1 and TRBJ2-1, with D perhaps matching TRBD1 or TRBD2 (5 bases each). Per the germline V gene, CDR1 is SQVTM and CDR2 is ANQGSEA. V lost 7 bases, J lost 15 bases, and 25 bases lay in between. The CDR3 is 13 amino acids. For the CDR3, the DNA is TGCAGCGGACACACGGGGCGAATTTCTGATCTGTTCTTC. This codes for CSGHTGRISDLFF.

The chain combines TRBV6-1 with TRBJ2-7; 11 bases line up with TRBD2. The ends lost 6 bases at V and 2 bases at J; junction bases unmatched: 6. Germline-derived CDR1 and CDR2 are MNHNS and SASEGT. This CDR3 region has 15 residues. CDR3 loop: CASRKTSGDTYEQYF. Written as DNA, the CDR3 is TGTGCCAGCAGGAAGACTAGCGGGGATACCTACGAGCAGTACTTC.

The chain has TRBV28 and TRBJ2-5; D possibly corresponds to TRBD2 (7 bases). CDR1 and CDR2 (germline): MDHEN, SYDVKM. V was cut by 8 bases and J by 4 bases, with 20 bases left in between. This CDR3 is built from 15 residues. Here the CDR3 DNA reads TGTGCCAGCTTACCCCCCGGGGGGCTCGGAGAGACCCAGTACTTC. It encodes CASLPPGGLGETQYF. The variable domain in full, completed from reference TRBV28 and TRBJ2-5, reads DVKVTQSSRYLVKRTGEKVFLECVQDMDHENMFWYRQDPGLGLRLIYFSYDVKMKEKGDIPEGYSVSREKKERFSLILESASTNQTSMYLCASLPPGGLGETQYFGPGTRLLVL.

The V call is TRBV2, the J call TRBJ2-1, with D possibly matching TRBD1 (6 bases). The CDR3 extends over 13 amino acids. Between the trimmed V and J ends, which lost 6 bases and 3 bases, there was a span of 9 bases. The germline gives CDR1 SNHLY, CDR2 FYNNEI. The CDR3 nucleotides read TGTGCCAGCAGGACGACAGGCTACAATGAGCAGTTCTTC. Translated: CASRTTGYNEQFF.

Only a few counts were recorded for this clonotype. The chain links TRBV24-1 to TRBJ1-2; D uncertain. V dropped 7 bases and J dropped 4 bases, with 12 bases sitting between them. The CDR3 loop spans 13 amino acids. The V gene's germline CDR1 is KGHDR and CDR2 SFDVKD. The CDR3 here is CATSLGSSYGYTF. The DNA for the CDR3 is TGTGCCACCAGCCTGGGGAGCAGCTATGGCTACACCTTC.

This clonotype occurred many times. Written as DNA, the CDR3 is TGTGCCAGCAGTAGCCAGAAATACAGGTCTAACTATGGCTACACCTTC. Its protein is CASSSQKYRSNYGYTF. The chain recombines TRBV12-3 or TRBV12-4 with TRBJ1-2; TRBD1 is a possible D gene (5 bases). The CDR3 totals 16 residues. The V and J ends lost 5 bases and 0 bases respectively, with 16 bases between them.

The V call is TRBV7-2, the J call TRBJ2-7, with a tentative D call TRBD2 (6 bases). V gave up 5 bases and J gave up 2 bases, with 16 bases separating them. Per the germline V gene, CDR1 is SGHTA and CDR2 is FQGNSA. The CDR3 runs to 15 residues. CDR3 loop: CASSPFPGLTYEQYF. CDR3 nucleotides: TGTGCCAGCAGCCCATTCCCGGGACTGACCTACGAGCAGTACTTC.

This clonotype was seen a handful of times. CDR3 sequence: CSVSRTVEAFF. The CDR3 DNA reads TGCAGCGTCTCCAGGACAGTTGAAGCTTTCTTT. J is TRBJ1-1 and V is TRBV29-1, with D possibly being TRBD1 (6 bases). The ends were cut back, 6 bases at V and 7 bases at J, with 12 bases in the middle. CDR1 and CDR2 (germline): SQVTM, ANQGSEA. CDR3 length: 11 amino acids.

Ten or more counts support this clonotype. V and J are TRBV5-1 and TRBJ1-1, with D unresolved. This CDR3 comprises 15 residues. The V end lost 0 bases, the J end lost 1 base, and 10 bases lay between the germline ends. Germline CDR1 SGHRS, CDR2 YFSETQ. CDR3 in amino acids: CASSLATDSNTEAFF. For the CDR3, the DNA is TGCGCCAGCAGCTTGGCTACAGATTCGAACACTGAAGCTTTCTTT.

This clonotype was counted only a few times. The rearrangement links TRBV18 to TRBJ2-7, with TRBD2 matching over 7 bases. V shed 6 bases and J 3 bases; nucleotides not matched to a gene: 5. Per the germline V gene, CDR1 is KGHSH and CDR2 is LQKENI. This CDR3 is 13 amino acids long. CDR3 nucleotide sequence: TGTGCCAGCTCTCGTTCGGGGGGCTACGAGCAGTACTTC. Translation: CASSRSGGYEQYF.

This clonotype was seen repeatedly, ten times or more. The chain links TRBV6-5 to TRBJ2-5; 14 positions agree with TRBD2. The CDR3 spans 17 residues. The germline gives CDR1 MNHEY, CDR2 SVGAGI. J lost 4 bases, V lost 6 bases, and 10 bases had no gene match. The CDR3 DNA follows: TGTGCCAGCAGCTTACAGGGACTAGCGGGAGTTCGAGAGACCCAGTACTTC. Its translation: CASSLQGLAGVRETQYF.

This clonotype showed up many times. This rearrangement joins TRBV6-2 or TRBV6-3 to TRBJ2-7; possibly TRBD2 for D (6 bases). The CDR3 sequence is 12 residues long. Germline CDR1 is MNHEY and CDR2 is SVGEGT. Deletions cut 4 bases from V and 5 bases from J, with 9 bases between. CDR3 in amino acids: CASSWGENEQYF. The CDR3 DNA follows: TGTGCCAGCAGTTGGGGGGAGAACGAGCAGTACTTC.

Judged by abundance, this clonotype is medium-sized (0.01 to 0.1%). This chain joins TRBV28 and TRBJ2-7, with D tentatively TRBD2 (6 bases). CDR1 MDHEN and CDR2 SYDVKM come from the germline V gene. Between the trimmed V and J ends, which lost 5 bases and 1 base, there was a span of 12 bases. The CDR3 has 14 residues. The DNA of the CDR3 is TGTGCCAGCAGTCGGGGACTGACGTCCTACGAGCAGTACTTC. Amino acid sequence: CASSRGLTSYEQYF.

This clonotype was seen a handful of times. The chain recombines TRBV9 with TRBJ2-3; 12 bases agree with TRBD2. The CDR3 is made up of 17 amino acids. The ends lost 0 bases at V and 4 bases at J; junction bases unmatched: 6. Germline V gene data show CDR1 as SGDLS and CDR2 as YYNGEE. The CDR3, as DNA: TGTGCCAGCAGCGTAGGGACTAGCGGGATTTGGGCAGATACGCAGTATTTT. It specifies CASSVGTSGIWADTQYF.

This clonotype appeared a few times. The V gene is TRBV19, the J gene TRBJ1-6, with D unclear. The CDR3 is 13 residues long. Germline CDR1 is LNHDA and CDR2 is SQIVND (reference sequence). The V end lost 3 bases, the J end lost 8 bases, and 8 bases lay between the germline ends. In DNA, the CDR3 is TGTGCCAGTAGTATCGGCGTCGATTCACCCCTCCACTTT. This gives the protein CASSIGVDSPLHF.

The CDR3 loop is CASSLRTSWPGTDTQYF. The CDR3 coding sequence is TGTGCCAGCAGTTTGCGGACTAGCTGGCCAGGGACAGATACGCAGTATTTT. This chain connects TRBV28 to TRBJ2-3; 8 nucleotides line up with TRBD2. V shed 3 bases and J 3 bases; nucleotides not matched to a gene: 11. Germline V CDR1 and CDR2: MDHEN, SYDVKM. CDR3 length: 17 amino acids.

There are a few counts of this clonotype. The chain joins TRBV11-2 to TRBJ1-4; D uncertain. The V gene's germline CDR1 is SGHAT and CDR2 FQNNGV. Trimming pared 5 bases from V and 7 bases from J, leaving 14 bases between. The CDR3 totals 14 residues. CDR3 amino acids: CASSRQTRGEKLFF. The CDR3 DNA sequence: TGTGCCAGCAGCCGCCAGACCCGTGGTGAAAAACTGTTTTTT.

Details on this clonotype: Mismatch with germline at one junction end may stem from a read error. The chain recombines TRBV20-1 with TRBJ2-5, with 8 bases fitting TRBD1. The V gene's germline CDR1 is DFQATT and CDR2 SNEGSKA (reference sequence). The length of the CDR3 is 12 residues. CDR3 sequence: CSATGGRETQHF. Written as DNA, the CDR3 is TGCAGTGCTACAGGGGGCAGGGAGACCCAGCACTTC.

This clonotype was seen more than once but under ten times. The chain couples TRBV4-2 to TRBJ1-1; D gene unclear. CDR1 and CDR2 from the germline V gene are LGHNA and YNFKEQ. Trimming left V 4 bases short and J 1 base short, with 10 bases between. The CDR3 has 14 residues. CDR3 region: CASSRQRANTEAFF. CDR3 coding DNA: TGTGCCAGCAGCCGTCAGAGGGCGAACACTGAAGCTTTCTTT.

The chain couples TRBV27 to TRBJ1-5; TRBD1 matches at 9 bases. V was pared by 3 bases and J by 6 bases, with 6 bases of the junction left unmatched. The CDR3 is made up of 15 amino acids. The germline V gene has CDR1 MNHEY and CDR2 SMNVEV (reference sequence). CDR3 protein: CASSLTGGFFQPQHF. In DNA, the CDR3 is TGTGCCAGCAGTTTGACAGGGGGTTTCTTTCAGCCCCAGCATTTT.

This clonotype showed up just a few times. This chain joins TRBV3-1 and TRBJ2-3; 7 nucleotides agree with TRBD1. V was pared by 0 bases and J by 1 base, with 4 bases of the junction left unmatched. CDR3 size: 16 residues. CDR1 and CDR2 from the germline V gene are LGHDT and YNNKEL (reference sequence). CDR3 nucleotides: TGTGCCAGCAGCCAAGATGAGGGGGCGGGCACAGATACGCAGTATTTT. Its protein product is CASSQDEGAGTDTQYF.

This chain connects TRBV5-1 to TRBJ2-1; D gene uncertain. CDR1 and CDR2 (germline): SGHRS, YFSETQ. The V and J ends lost 3 bases and 9 bases respectively, with 28 bases between them. This CDR3 is built from 18 residues. CDR3 in amino acids: CASSSADGGEPHSFEQFF. CDR3 in DNA: TGCGCCAGCAGCTCCGCGGACGGCGGAGAACCCCATTCCTTTGAGCAGTTCTTC.

There are many counts of this clonotype. The V and J genes are TRBV3-1 and TRBJ2-3, with a tentative D call TRBD2 (5 bases). V was cut by 2 bases and J by 4 bases, with 13 bases left in between. CDR3 size: 15 residues. Germline V gene sequence: CDR1 LGHDT, CDR2 YNNKEL (reference sequence). The CDR3 nucleotides read TGTGCCAGCAGCCAATTCCTAGCAGATTCAGATACGCAGTATTTT. Amino acid sequence: CASSQFLADSDTQYF.

This clonotype was observed a few times. The CDR3: CAISGQGVMSYEQYF. DNA of the CDR3: TGTGCCATCAGTGGACAGGGGGTAATGTCCTACGAGCAGTACTTC. V is TRBV10-3 and J is TRBJ2-7; 9 nucleotides agree with TRBD1. This CDR3 has 15 residues. After removal of 4 bases from V and 1 base from J, the junction contained 5 bases not matched to a gene. The germline CDR1 and CDR2 sequences are ENHRY and SYGVKD.

This clonotype showed up just a few times. The rearrangement links TRBV29-1 to TRBJ2-7, with a weak D call TRBD2 (6 bases). Germline assignment: CDR1 SQVTM and CDR2 ANQGSEA. The V end lost 3 bases, the J end lost 0 bases, and 6 bases lay between the germline ends. The CDR3 sequence is 12 residues long. CDR3 coding DNA: TGCAGCGTTGAGCGGGACTCCTACGAGCAGTACTTC. Protein sequence: CSVERDSYEQYF.

The CDR3 DNA is TGTGCCAGCAGTCCCCAATGGAGAAACGGGGAGCTGTTTTTT. Translated: CASSPQWRNGELFF. The chain carries TRBV11-2 and TRBJ2-2; D call uncertain. Between the trimmed V and J ends, which lost 6 bases and 7 bases, there was a span of 15 bases. From germline, CDR1 is SGHAT and CDR2 FQNNGV. The CDR3 contains 14 residues.

J is TRBJ2-3 and V is TRBV15, with TRBD2 identical over 9 bases. Trimming cost V 0 bases and J 4 bases; bases outside gene matches: 2. The CDR3 contains 15 residues. Germline CDR1 is LNHNV and CDR2 is YYDKDF (reference sequence). CDR3 nucleotide sequence: TGTGCCACCAGCAGAGATAGCGGGAGAGCAGATACGCAGTATTTT. It specifies CATSRDSGRADTQYF.

In this sample, this clonotype turned up a few times. This chain uses TRBV19 with TRBJ2-5, with a possible D match to TRBD2 (6 bases). The CDR3 totals 15 residues. Germline assignment: CDR1 LNHDA and CDR2 SQIVND (reference sequence). V was cut by 3 bases and J by 2 bases, with 13 bases left in between. The CDR3 spells CASSIAGTVQETQYF. The DNA for the CDR3 is TGTGCCAGTAGTATCGCCGGGACTGTTCAAGAGACCCAGTACTTC.